This TCR beta chain was documented in a study of cytomegalovirus exposure and HLA in healthy donors. Study at large: The platform used for the approximately 120 validation repertoires matched that of the approximately 670 first-cohort repertoires, a later analysis reported. The study's findings and limits: The authors enumerated over 150 TCR beta chains as linked to cytomegalovirus. High specificity and sensitivity for cytomegalovirus status were reported for the classifier.

The CDR3 is made up of 12 amino acids. Germline CDR1 reads MDHEN; CDR2 reads SYDVKM. The V end lost 3 bases, the J end lost 4 bases, and 7 bases lay between the germline ends. Using immunoSEQ multiplex PCR, the repertoire was profiled, and TCRdb retains in-frame clones only, with some absent. Among about 82,000 clones listed, around 94% were seen once. As to this clone: Its specificity is unknown.

Sequences were obtained from PBMCs. The rearrangement links TRBV28 to TRBJ2-7; D remains ambiguous. The TCR was taken from a man between 18 and 29 years old in good health and CMV-seronegative. The CDR3 DNA is TGTGCCAGCAGTTTGGGCATGTACGAGCAGTACTTC. Its protein is CASSLGMYEQYF.